These 3 T cell receptor beta chains originate from one sample sequenced in a study of shared clonotypes between healthy human individuals. Data came from immunoSEQ multiplex PCR; TCRdb stores just in-frame clones and leaves some out. The table has about 490,000 clones, roughly four fifths seen once; the top ten hold 10% to 15%. The sample taken for sequencing was PBMCs. The receptor set was obtained from a woman aged 40 to 50 in good health. Some clones in this sample may be carry-over from other donors' samples.

The rearrangement uses TRBV6-1 and TRBJ2-1; no definite D call. Germline-derived CDR1 and CDR2 are MNHNS and SASEGT. The CDR3 contains 15 residues. With 3 bases removed from V and 3 bases from J, the gap between germline ends came to 12 bases. CDR3 DNA: TGTGCCAGCAGTGACCCACTCGTGGGCTACAATGAGCAGTTCTTC. It is translated as CASSDPLVGYNEQFF.

The rearrangement uses TRBV28 and TRBJ1-5, with a weak D call TRBD1 (6 bases). The V gene lost 5 bases and the J gene lost 5 bases, with 13 bases spanning the gap. The germline V gene has CDR1 MDHEN and CDR2 SYDVKM. The CDR3 has 14 amino acids. Written as DNA, the CDR3 is TGTGCCAGCAGTGGCAGGGGATCGGATCAGCCCCAGCATTTT. Its protein is CASSGRGSDQPQHF.

The genes are TRBV2 and TRBJ2-3; D possibly matches TRBD1 or TRBD2 (5 bases each). The CDR3 consists of 14 residues. Germline CDR1 SNHLY, CDR2 FYNNEI. V lost 4 bases, J lost 3 bases, and 11 bases lay in between. CDR3 coding DNA: TGTGCCAGCAGTGTTCAAGGGGAGACAGATACGCAGTATTTT. It specifies CASSVQGETDTQYF. The whole variable domain, remainder taken from reference TRBV2 and TRBJ2-3, is EPEVTQTPSHQVTQMGQEVILRCVPISNHLYFYWYRQILGQKVEFLVSFYNNEISEKSEIFDDQFSVERPDGSNFTLKIRSTKLEDSAMYFCASSVQGETDTQYFGPGTRLTVL.